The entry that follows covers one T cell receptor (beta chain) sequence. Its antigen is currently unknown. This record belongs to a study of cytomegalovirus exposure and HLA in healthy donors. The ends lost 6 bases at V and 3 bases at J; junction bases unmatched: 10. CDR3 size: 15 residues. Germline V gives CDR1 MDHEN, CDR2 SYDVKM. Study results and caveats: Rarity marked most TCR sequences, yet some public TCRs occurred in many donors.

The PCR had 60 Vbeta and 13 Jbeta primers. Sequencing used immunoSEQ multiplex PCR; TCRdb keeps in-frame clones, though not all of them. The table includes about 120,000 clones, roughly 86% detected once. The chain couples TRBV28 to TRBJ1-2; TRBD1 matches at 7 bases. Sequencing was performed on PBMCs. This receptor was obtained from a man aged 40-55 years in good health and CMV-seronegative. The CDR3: CASSTPDRPDYGYTF. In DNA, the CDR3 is TGTGCCAGCAGCACTCCGGACAGGCCTGACTATGGCTACACCTTC.